A selection of T cell receptor beta chains follows, all from one sample in a study of cytomegalovirus exposure and HLA in healthy donors. The data were produced by immunoSEQ multiplex PCR, yet TCRdb's version contains in-frame clones alone and is incomplete. The profile covers around 170,000 clones, with roughly 80% appearing a single time and 6.3% taken by the ten largest. Sequencing was done on a sample of PBMCs. The source is a man aged 40-50 years in good health and CMV-seropositive. Each CDR3 is given with its conserved first and last residue. D genes are given only for firm matches. Rows may omit the clone size; those that give it use once, few, many or a size class.

size: -; D: TRBD2; J: TRBJ2-5; V: TRBV18; CDR3: CASSPRLAGARQETQYF; DNA: TGTGCCAGCTCACCACGTCTAGCGGGGGCCCGTCAAGAGACCCAGTACTTC
size: once; D: TRBD1; J: TRBJ1-6; V: TRBV30; CDR3: CASRRDSSSYNSPLHF; DNA: TGTGCCTCCCGAAGGGACAGTAGCTCCTATAATTCACCCCTCCACTTT
size: -; D: -; J: TRBJ1-2; V: TRBV5-3; CDR3: CARRTLGPEDNGYTF; DNA: TGTGCCAGGAGGACTCTCGGCCCCGAAGATAATGGCTACACCTTC
size: -; D: -; J: TRBJ1-2; V: TRBV27; CDR3: CASSGRGVTGYTF; DNA: TGTGCCAGCAGCGGTAGGGGCGTAACCGGCTACACCTTC
size: -; D: -; J: TRBJ1-1; V: TRBV30; CDR3: CAWSLGETEAFF; DNA: TGTGCCTGGAGTTTAGGAGAAACTGAAGCTTTCTTT
size: -; D: TRBD2; J: TRBJ2-7; V: TRBV7-2; CDR3: CASSLWLAGGREQYF; DNA: TGTGCCAGCAGCTTATGGTTAGCGGGGGGAAGGGAGCAGTACTTC
size: -; D: TRBD2; J: TRBJ2-3; V: TRBV5-1; CDR3: CASSSWGGSGGARDTQYF; DNA: TGCGCCAGCAGCTCTTGGGGGGGGTCCGGGGGTGCTCGAGATACGCAGTATTTT
size: -; D: -; J: TRBJ2-3; V: TRBV19; CDR3: CASSIFNTDTQYF; DNA: TGTGCCAGTAGTATATTTAACACAGATACGCAGTATTTT
size: -; D: TRBD1; J: TRBJ2-7; V: TRBV5-1; CDR3: CASSPGQGVTYEQYF; DNA: TGCGCCAGCAGCCCTGGACAGGGGGTTACCTACGAGCAGTACTTC
size: -; D: TRBD2; J: TRBJ2-5; V: TRBV19; CDR3: CASSVTSGAGETQYF; DNA: TGTGCCAGTAGCGTAACTAGCGGGGCGGGGGAGACCCAGTACTTC
size: -; D: -; J: TRBJ2-1; V: TRBV15; CDR3: CATSSNIANEQFF; DNA: TGTGCCACCAGCAGTAATATAGCGAATGAGCAGTTCTTC
size: -; D: TRBD1; J: TRBJ1-2; V: TRBV9; CDR3: CASSASSQGAGGYTF; DNA: TGTGCCAGCAGCGCCTCCTCTCAGGGGGCAGGGGGCTACACCTTC
size: once; D: TRBD1; J: TRBJ2-7; V: TRBV15; CDR3: CATSRDRGPYEQYF; DNA: TGTGCCACCAGCAGAGACAGGGGGCCCTACGAGCAGTACTTC
size: -; D: -; J: TRBJ1-2; V: TRBV28; CDR3: CASSLARRGPGYTF; DNA: TGTGCCAGCAGTTTAGCGAGGCGGGGGCCCGGCTACACCTTC
size: -; D: TRBD1; J: TRBJ1-3; V: TRBV6-5; CDR3: CASSRTGRNGNTIYF; DNA: TGTGCCAGCAGCCGGACAGGGAGAAATGGAAACACCATATATTTT
size: few; D: -; J: TRBJ1-4; V: TRBV7-9; CDR3: CASSLTRGAGEKLFF; DNA: TGTGCCAGCAGCTTAACCAGGGGCGCAGGTGAAAAACTGTTTTTT
size: -; D: -; J: TRBJ1-2; V: TRBV6-5; CDR3: CASSYSPDRAYGYTF; DNA: TGTGCCAGCAGTTACTCCCCGGACAGAGCCTATGGCTACACCTTC
size: once; D: -; J: TRBJ2-5; V: TRBV20-1; CDR3: CSAEGETQYF; DNA: TGCAGTGCGGAGGGGGAGACCCAGTACTTC